This TCR beta chain stems from a study of T cell responses to AZD1222 COVID-19 vaccine. Libraries were prepared by immunoSEQ multiplex PCR; TCRdb keeps only in-frame clonotypes and omits some of them. The data hold around 260,000 clones, with over 90% observed a single time. Points on this clone: Its target is not known.

CDR1 and CDR2 from the germline V gene are SGHAT and FQDESV (reference sequence). V lost 2 bases and J lost 7; bases outside the gene matches: 7. The CDR3 consists of 15 residues. Study results and limitations: Spike-specific TCR breadth rose after two AZD1222 doses, and depth rose as well. Clonal diversity may have been underestimated, and the donors were mostly white British, with more females than males. Sampling captured repertoires only after the peak T cell response. Baseline testing showed seropositivity in only five or six AZD1222 recipients.

This clonotype was sampled from an adult in good health. Specimen: peripheral blood, collected on day 0 of AZD1222 vaccination. The chain has TRBV11-1 and TRBJ2-1; TRBD2 aligns across 8 bases. The CDR3 here is CASSLTAGVTNEQFF. CDR3 sequence (DNA): TGTGCCAGCAGCTTAACAGCGGGAGTTACAAATGAGCAGTTCTTC.